Following are 9 T cell receptor beta chains from one sample sequenced in a study of a mutant IDH1 vaccine in newly diagnosed glioma. TCRdb keeps only in-frame clones here, not all; method: immunoSEQ multiplex PCR. The table shows tens of thousands of clones, with approximately 71% occurring only once. Stated time point: week 47, end of study. Alongside topical imiquimod, each dose of vaccine comprised 300 ug of mutant IDH1 20-mer peptide. These receptors' targets are unknown. Sequencing was performed on PBMCs, taken from a glioma patient whose treatment included an IDH1 peptide vaccine. The source of these receptors is a man aged 50 or older with glioma.

The gene calls are TRBV19 and TRBJ1-2; possible D gene TRBD1, 5 bases. V lost 9 bases, J lost 4 bases, and 15 bases lay in between. The germline CDR1 and CDR2 sequences are LNHDA and SQIVND (reference sequence). The CDR3 runs to 13 residues. The CDR3 is CARNPGGVYGYTF. The CDR3 coding sequence is TGTGCCAGAAACCCCGGGGGGGTCTATGGCTACACCTTC.

V is TRBV11-2 and J is TRBJ2-7; D not resolved. The CDR3 has 11 amino acids. Per germline, CDR1 SGHAT and CDR2 FQNNGV. V was cut by 3 bases and J by 5 bases, with 5 bases left in between. CDR3 loop: CASSFRDEQYF. In DNA, the CDR3 is TGTGCCAGCAGCTTTCGCGACGAGCAGTACTTC.

The chain combines TRBV5-5 with TRBJ1-5, with D possibly TRBD1 on 5 matching bases. The V gene's germline CDR1 is SGHKS and CDR2 YYEKEE (reference sequence). V was shortened by 0 bases and J by 7 bases, with 17 bases between the two germline ends. CDR3 length: 16 amino acids. CDR3 nucleotide sequence: TGTGCCAGCAGCTTGGCCTTGGGTAAAGGGGAACAGCCCCAGCATTTT. Amino acids: CASSLALGKGEQPQHF.

V usage is TRBV5-8 and J usage is TRBJ1-4; D unresolved. The CDR3 has 15 amino acids. From germline, CDR1 is SGHTS and CDR2 YDEGEE. V shed 4 bases and J shed 0 bases, with 10 bases lying between them. In nucleotides, the CDR3 is TGTGCCAGCAGCCGCGGGGAAGCAACTAATGAAAAACTGTTTTTT. Residues: CASSRGEATNEKLFF.

The chain combines TRBV7-9 with TRBJ1-2; weak D call: TRBD1 (5 bases). Trimming shortened V by 0 bases and J by 2 bases, and 7 bases separated the two germline ends. Germline V gives CDR1 SEHNR, CDR2 FQNEAQ (reference sequence). The CDR3 spans 14 residues. This CDR3 is CASSLAGENYGYTF. In DNA form, the CDR3 reads TGTGCCAGCAGCTTAGCAGGGGAAAACTATGGCTACACCTTC.

The gene calls are TRBV9 and TRBJ1-1; D may be TRBD1 (6 bases). This CDR3 has 15 amino acids. From germline, CDR1 is SGDLS and CDR2 YYNGEE. The V end lost 3 bases, the J end lost 2 bases, and 14 bases lay between the germline ends. For the CDR3, the DNA is TGTGCCAGCAGCGCCCAGACAGGTATCAACACTGAAGCTTTCTTT. Amino acids: CASSAQTGINTEAFF.

The genes are TRBV30 and TRBJ2-7; 8 positions match TRBD1. Germline CDR1 reads GTSNPN; CDR2 reads SVGIG (reference sequence). This CDR3 spans 16 amino acids. V dropped 2 bases and J dropped 3; count of bases not matched to a gene: 12. CDR3 bases: TGTGCCTGGAGTTCCCGCTTTGGGACAGGCGTCTACGAGCAGTACTTC. It yields the protein CAWSSRFGTGVYEQYF. Drawing the rest from reference TRBV30 and TRBJ2-7, the complete variable domain is SQTIHQWPATLVQPVGSPLSLECTVEGTSNPNLYWYRQAAGRGLQLLFYSVGIGQISSEVPQNLSASRPQDRQFILSSKKLLLSDSGFYLCAWSSRFGTGVYEQYFGPGTRLTVT.

The J gene is TRBJ1-2, the V gene TRBV5-6, with D possibly TRBD1 on 5 matching bases. The germline CDR1 and CDR2 sequences are SGHDT and YYEEEE. The CDR3 has 16 residues. With 1 base removed from V and 4 bases from J, the gap between germline ends came to 17 bases. The CDR3 sequence is CASSLWRVTETYGYTF. For the CDR3, the DNA is TGTGCCAGCAGCTTGTGGAGGGTGACAGAGACCTATGGCTACACCTTC.

The rearrangement joins TRBV6-6 to TRBJ1-5; TRBD1 might be the D (5 bases). Germline V gene lookup returns CDR1 MNHNY and CDR2 SVGAGI (reference sequence). This CDR3 region has 15 residues. V lost 10 bases and J 7 bases, leaving 23 bases between the germline ends. The CDR3 coding sequence is TGTGCCACCGGAGGGGCCATCGGGGGGGGGCAGCCCCAGCATTTT. Residues: CATGGAIGGGQPQHF.